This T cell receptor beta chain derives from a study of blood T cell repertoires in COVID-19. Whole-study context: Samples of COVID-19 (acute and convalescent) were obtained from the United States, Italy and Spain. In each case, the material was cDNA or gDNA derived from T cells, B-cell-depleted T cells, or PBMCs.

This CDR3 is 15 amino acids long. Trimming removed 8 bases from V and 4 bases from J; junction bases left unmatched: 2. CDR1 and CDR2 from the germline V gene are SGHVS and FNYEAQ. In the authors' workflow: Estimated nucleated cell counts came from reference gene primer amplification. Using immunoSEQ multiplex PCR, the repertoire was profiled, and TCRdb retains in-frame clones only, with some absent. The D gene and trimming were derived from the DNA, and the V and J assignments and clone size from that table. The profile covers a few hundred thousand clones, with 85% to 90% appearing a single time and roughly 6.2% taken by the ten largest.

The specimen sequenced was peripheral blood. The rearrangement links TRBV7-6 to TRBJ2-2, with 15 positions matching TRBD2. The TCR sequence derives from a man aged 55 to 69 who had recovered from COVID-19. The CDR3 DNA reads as TGTGCCAGCGGACTAGCGGGAGGGGGCACCGGGGAGCTGTTTTTT. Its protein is CASGLAGGGTGELFF.